Reported below is one TCR beta chain. This clone came up a few times. There is no known antigen for this receptor. No much larger clone exists at a distance of one base, and base qualities are not known. These data are taken from a study of beta chain features in type 1 diabetes (dated by TCRdb to the late 2010s). Some background on the complete study: Mean age, gender distribution, total cell number and subset yield did not differ between patients and healthy donors. A total of 100 million to 110 million sorted cells were examined across all samples, and a strong correlation was observed between cell number per subset and RNA yield. Naive and central memory subsets were obtained from all 30 or so donors, but regulatory and stem cell-like memory subsets were isolated from only 8 patients and about 8 healthy donors. The study compared TCRB repertoires of sorted circulating CD4+ T cell subsets between recently diagnosed type 1 diabetes patients and matched healthy donors. General conclusions and limits of the study: Naive, central memory and regulatory TCRB repertoires appeared more similar among patients than among healthy donors. In all four CD4+ subsets, TCRB CDR3 length was moderately but significantly shorter in type 1 diabetes patients. Because cDNA was sequenced instead of genomic DNA, highly expressing activated cells could be over-represented, though the groups showed no difference in activation or CD3 levels. PCR may preferentially amplify shorter templates, but because patient and control samples were amplified and corrected together, any resulting skew would affect both groups equally. Because the HLA sub-analyses included only small numbers of individuals, any influence of HLA type on TCRB rearrangement was left unresolved. At VDJ recombination sites, type 1 diabetes patients had fewer insertions and more deleted nucleotides, which implies abnormalities in thymic rearrangement.

CDR1 SGHRS and CDR2 YFSETQ were looked up in the germline V gene. The CDR3, cysteine through phenylalanine, is 15 amino acids long. Only the CDR3 part of the read is kept: 45 bases, read in frame from the first base. After removal of 0 bases from V and 5 bases from J, the junction retains 7 bases not matched to a gene. The High Capacity cDNA Reverse Transcription Kit was used to reverse transcribe all of the isolated RNA, meaning that expressed TCRB transcripts were what got sequenced. Naive, central memory and regulatory T cell samples underwent deep immunoSEQ sequencing, averaging around 3.7 million total reads per sample. Sorted cells were lysed in RLT buffer, and RNA was extracted using DNase-treated RNeasy Micro or Mini kits according to cell number. Each cell subset was processed separately to prevent cross-contamination, with patient and healthy donor samples processed together. The immunoSEQ multiplex PCR was used to amplify TCRB sequences from cDNA, yielding 87-bp fragments that span the CDR3 region. Sequencing of the amplicons was done on the Illumina HiSeq platform. On the authors' methods: Synthetic template baselines were used to correct PCR bias computationally, reads within Hamming distance 2 were collapsed, and singletons that could not be merged were discarded. Reads were aligned to IMGT to assign V, D and J genes, CDR3 length, and insertions or deletions at six rearrangement sites. Within each subset, clonotype counts were normalized to sorted cell number, after which true diversity and Gini coefficients were computed with the tcR R package. The overlap coefficient, calculated on TCRB nucleotide sequences, was used to measure repertoire sharing. As a proxy for the pre-selection repertoire, out-of-frame TCRB sequences from naive cells were analyzed. TCRdb's version of the immuneACCESS table is confined to in-frame rearrangements and falls short of the full clone set. An unresolved V gene accounts for under half of the shortfall where checked; the remainder is of unknown origin. The V and J calls and the clone size are those of that table, but D and trimming were determined from the DNA. The table for this sample lists about 280,000 clones; approximately 16% of them were counted only once. More than 0.015% of the sample lies in the top ten.

A single peripheral blood draw of approximately 0.11 L on average was collected from each donor into heparinised tubes. A BD FACSAria II and a panel including CD45RO, CCR7, CD25, CD127, CD95 and CD27 were used to sort naive, central memory, regulatory and stem cell-like memory CD4+ T cells. All sorted populations exceeded 95% purity. PBMCs were isolated right away by Lymphoprep density gradient centrifugation and were stained directly, without culture. So that batch effects would be minimized, each experiment stained and sorted samples in pairs, pairing one healthy donor with one patient. In this chain, TRBV5-1 is recombined with TRBJ2-5; 7 junctional bases match TRBD2. The sequencing input was naive CD4+ T cells from blood. The cell subset or site tag for this specimen amounts to: true naive CD4+ T cells. The TCR originated in a young man with type 1 diabetes. The CDR3 region reads CASSLVAAGVETQYF. The nucleotides read TGCGCCAGCAGCTTGGTTGCGGCGGGAGTGGAGACCCAGTACTTC.